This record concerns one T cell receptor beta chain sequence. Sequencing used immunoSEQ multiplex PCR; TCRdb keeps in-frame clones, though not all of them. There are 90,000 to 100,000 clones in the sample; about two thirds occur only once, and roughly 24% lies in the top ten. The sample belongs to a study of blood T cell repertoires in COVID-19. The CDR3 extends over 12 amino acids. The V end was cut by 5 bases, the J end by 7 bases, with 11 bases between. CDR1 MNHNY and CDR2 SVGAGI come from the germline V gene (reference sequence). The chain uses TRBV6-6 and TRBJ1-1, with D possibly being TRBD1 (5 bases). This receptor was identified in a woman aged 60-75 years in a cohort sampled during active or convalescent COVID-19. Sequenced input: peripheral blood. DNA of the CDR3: TGTGCCAGCAGTGACCCGACAGTTGAAGCTTTCTTT. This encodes CASSDPTVEAFF.